These 25 T cell receptor beta chains originate from one sample sequenced in a study of blood T cells in healthy people across ages. Next came a second PCR, run for about 6 to 12 cycles, which used a sample-barcoded 5' primer along with a J-beta primer mix. TCRdb ran MiXCR on the 5' RACE reads and lists one entry per CDR3 protein. The sample consists of 870,000 or so distinct CDR3 sequences, 29% of them appearing once. The sample consisted of blood. These receptor sequences come from a woman older than 75 in good health.

This clonotype was recorded many times. The J gene is TRBJ2-1, the V gene TRBV7-9; 7 nucleotides line up with TRBD1. The J segment lost 9 bases and the V segment lost 5 bases, leaving 7 bases of the junction unmatched. This CDR3 has 13 amino acids. Germline values: CDR1 SEHNR, CDR2 FQNEAQ (reference sequence). The CDR3 coding sequence is TGTGCCAGCAGCCCAGGACAGGTTCCTGAGCAGTTCTTC. This encodes CASSPGQVPEQFF.

J is TRBJ1-5 and V is TRBV20-1; a possible D gene is TRBD1 (6 bases). Germline V gene lookup returns CDR1 DFQATT and CDR2 SNEGSKA (reference sequence). The CDR3 sequence is 15 residues long. Trimming shortened V by 5 bases and J by 7 bases, and 21 bases separated the two germline ends. The CDR3 DNA reads as TGCAGTGCTCAAGACACCTCAGGGGCAAGGCAGCCCCAGCATTTT. This sequence encodes CSAQDTSGARQPQHF.

As concerns this clonotype: A junction end diverges from the germline sequence, so it may reflect a read error. This chain links TRBV6-6 with TRBJ2-7, with a tentative D call TRBD2 (6 bases). CDR1 and CDR2 (germline): MNHNY, SVGAGI (reference sequence). CDR3 size: 16 residues. The CDR3 coding sequence is TGTACCAGCAGTTACTCGAGTGCGGAGGGTACCTACGAGCAGTACTTC. Its translation: CTSSYSSAEGTYEQYF.

This clonotype has at least ten counts. V and J are TRBV6-2 or TRBV6-3 and TRBJ2-1, with 7 bases identical to TRBD2. Per germline, CDR1 MNHEY and CDR2 SVGEGT. This CDR3 region has 16 residues. V lost 2 bases and J lost 4; bases outside the gene matches: 8. CDR3 DNA: TGTGCCAGCAGTTACCTAGAAGCGGGGATGTACAATGAGCAGTTCTTC. Protein product: CASSYLEAGMYNEQFF.

The chain is built from TRBV6-1 and TRBJ1-1; D possibly corresponds to TRBD1 (6 bases). Germline CDR1 is MNHNS and CDR2 is SASEGT. The V end was cut by 5 bases, the J end by 6 bases, with 13 bases between. The CDR3 is 13 residues long. The CDR3, as DNA: TGTGCCAGCAGTACAGGGTTTTTGGCTGAAGCTTTCTTT. It is translated as CASSTGFLAEAFF.

The gene calls are TRBV20-1 and TRBJ2-5, with D hard to call. Trimming took 0 bases from V and 2 from J, leaving 19 bases between them. The germline V gene has CDR1 DFQATT and CDR2 SNEGSKA (reference sequence). This CDR3 is built from 17 residues. The DNA of the CDR3 is TGCAGTGCTAGAGATCATATCGGGCAACTTGCACAAGAGACCCAGTACTTC. Translation: CSARDHIGQLAQETQYF.

This clonotype was counted many times. The chain employs TRBV20-1 and TRBJ1-2, with D unresolved. Trimming pared 4 bases from V and 6 bases from J, leaving 15 bases between. The CDR3 is 13 amino acids. The germline V gene has CDR1 DFQATT and CDR2 SNEGSKA (reference sequence). Written as DNA, the CDR3 is TGCAGTGCTAACCGGGAAGTGGAAGATGGCTACACCTTC. It is translated as CSANREVEDGYTF.

This clonotype has at least ten counts. The chain couples TRBV6-5 to TRBJ2-1; TRBD2 matches 9 bases. V was pared by 2 bases and J by 4 bases, with 6 bases of the junction left unmatched. Germline assignment: CDR1 MNHEY and CDR2 SVGAGI. The CDR3 sequence is 16 residues long. Here the CDR3 DNA reads TGTGCCAGCAGTTACGAAGGCGGGGGGGCATACAATGAGCAGTTCTTC. It is translated as CASSYEGGGAYNEQFF.

The table lists this clonotype with many counts. This chain connects TRBV2 to TRBJ2-5; D remains unclear. Looked up from germline, CDR1 is SNHLY and CDR2 is FYNNEI. The CDR3 consists of 13 residues. The ends were cut back, 4 bases at V and 2 bases at J, with 8 bases in the middle. Here the CDR3 reads CASSVGRQETQYF. The CDR3 region has the DNA TGTGCCAGCAGTGTAGGCAGGCAAGAGACCCAGTACTTC. Complete variable domain (other parts from reference TRBV2 and TRBJ2-5): EPEVTQTPSHQVTQMGQEVILRCVPISNHLYFYWYRQILGQKVEFLVSFYNNEISEKSEIFDDQFSVERPDGSNFTLKIRSTKLEDSAMYFCASSVGRQETQYFGPGTRLLVL.

The chain links TRBV20-1 to TRBJ1-2; D possibly corresponds to TRBD1 (5 bases). V gave up 5 bases and J gave up 3 bases, with 13 bases separating them. The CDR3 runs to 13 residues. The V gene's germline CDR1 is DFQATT and CDR2 SNEGSKA (reference sequence). The CDR3 DNA reads as TGCAGTGCTGTAAACAGGAGAGACTATGGCTACACCTTC. This translates into CSAVNRRDYGYTF.

This clonotype was counted ten times or more. The gene calls are TRBV6-1 and TRBJ2-5; unclear D gene. Trimming took 8 bases from V and 5 from J, leaving 12 bases between them. This CDR3 spans 12 amino acids. From germline, CDR1 is MNHNS and CDR2 SASEGT. The chain's CDR3 is CASRYSRETQYF. The CDR3 DNA reads TGTGCCAGCCGCTATAGCAGGGAGACCCAGTACTTC.

In this sample, this clonotype turned up a few times. The chain links TRBV30 to TRBJ1-6, with TRBD1 matching over 10 bases. Germline loops: CDR1 GTSNPN, CDR2 SVGIG (reference sequence). The J segment lost 7 bases and the V segment lost 3 bases, leaving 0 bases of the junction unmatched. The length of the CDR3 is 13 residues. The CDR3 nucleotides read TGTGCCTGGAGGGACAGGGGGAATTCACCCCTCCACTTT. It codes for CAWRDRGNSPLHF.

The gene calls are TRBV20-1 and TRBJ2-5; TRBD2 is a possible D gene (5 bases). The V and J ends lost 3 bases and 2 bases respectively, with 16 bases between them. This CDR3 has 15 residues. Germline V gives CDR1 DFQATT, CDR2 SNEGSKA (reference sequence). The CDR3 bases are TGCAGTGCTAGTCCTGAGGGAAGCGGACAAGAGACCCAGTACTTC. Its protein product is CSASPEGSGQETQYF.

In the case of this clonotype: This could be a read error, since a much larger clone is one nucleotide away. V gene TRBV20-1 combines with J gene TRBJ2-1; 10 positions match TRBD2. The J call may be mistaken, given a closer DNA end match to TRBJ2-7. Germline V gene sequence: CDR1 DFQATT, CDR2 SNEGSKA (reference sequence). The CDR3 runs to 15 residues. The CDR3 region is CSASSSGGKYNEQYF. CDR3 in DNA: TGCAGTGCTAGCAGTAGCGGGGGGAAGTACAATGAGCAGTACTTC.

This clonotype was found many times. In DNA, the CDR3 is TGTGCCAGCAGCCGGTCCAATCAGCCCCAGCATTTT. Translated: CASSRSNQPQHF. The chain carries TRBV12-3 or TRBV12-4 and TRBJ1-5; D is unclear. The V gene lost 6 bases and the J gene lost 3 bases, with 6 bases spanning the gap. The CDR3 has 12 amino acids.

This clonotype was detected only once. It may be a read error: a sequence one base away is much more abundant. CDR3 DNA: TGTGCCTGGAGGGAGCAAGTGAACACTGAAGTTTTCTTT. This encodes CAWREQVNTEVFF. The chain employs TRBV30 and TRBJ1-1; D remains ambiguous. The germline V gene has CDR1 GTSNPN and CDR2 SVGIG (reference sequence). The length of the CDR3 is 13 residues.

The chain employs TRBV5-5 and TRBJ1-4; 8 bases fit TRBD1. J gave up 8 bases and V 1 base, and 7 bases lay outside the gene matches. The germline V gene has CDR1 SGHKS and CDR2 YYEKEE (reference sequence). This CDR3 spans 15 amino acids. The DNA of the CDR3 is TGTGCCAGCAGCTTGTCGCCAGGGGGCAGGGAAAAACTGTTTTTT. Its protein product is CASSLSPGGREKLFF.

As to this clonotype: A single base separates this from a much larger clone, so it may be a read error. This sequence joins TRBV12-3 or TRBV12-4 and TRBJ2-3; TRBD1 is a possible D gene (6 bases). The CDR3 spans 16 residues. CDR3 amino acids: CAGSPQGLLRGDTQYF. As DNA, the CDR3 is TGTGCCGGCAGTCCCCAGGGGCTATTAAGAGGGGATACGCAGTATTTT.

In its sample, this clonotype was seen many times. The chain carries TRBV6-5 and TRBJ2-1, with 8 positions matching TRBD1. The CDR3 sequence is 14 residues long. V gave up 5 bases and J gave up 8 bases; unmatched junction bases: 8. Germline V gives CDR1 MNHEY, CDR2 SVGAGI. The CDR3 reads CASSRGRGHDEQFF. As DNA, the CDR3 is TGTGCCAGCAGTAGGGGCAGGGGGCATGATGAGCAGTTCTTC.

This chain joins TRBV28 and TRBJ1-6; no firm D call. The CDR3 has 16 residues. Trimming took 3 bases from V and 0 from J, leaving 9 bases between them. Germline CDR1 MDHEN, CDR2 SYDVKM. CDR3 protein: CASSFGRSSYNSPLHF. CDR3 nucleotides: TGTGCCAGCAGTTTTGGCAGGAGCTCCTATAATTCACCCCTCCACTTT.

This chain uses TRBV6-2 or TRBV6-3 with TRBJ2-1; 10 bases agree with TRBD1. The germline gives CDR1 MNHEY, CDR2 SVGEGT. J gave up 3 bases and V 8 bases, and 7 bases lay outside the gene matches. The CDR3 is 15 amino acids. The CDR3 protein is CASGTGQGNYNEQFF. Written as DNA, the CDR3 is TGTGCCAGCGGGACGGGACAGGGGAACTACAATGAGCAGTTCTTC.

This clonotype was seen a few times. V gene TRBV27 combines with J gene TRBJ1-1; unclear D gene. CDR3 length: 14 residues. Trimming shortened V by 5 bases and J by 2 bases, and 12 bases separated the two germline ends. Germline CDR1 and CDR2: MNHEY and SMNVEV (reference sequence). The CDR3 DNA follows: TGTGCCAGCAGTCCGGTGGGTCGAAACACTGAAGCTTTCTTT. It encodes CASSPVGRNTEAFF.

This clonotype was counted many times. The V and J genes are TRBV7-2 and TRBJ2-7; tentatively, D is TRBD2 (5 bases). CDR1 and CDR2 from the germline V gene are SGHTA and FQGNSA. Trimming stripped 6 bases from V and 2 bases from J, with 17 bases between. This CDR3 region has 15 residues. Written as DNA, the CDR3 is TGTGCCAGCAGTCCACCCTCGACGGGGACCTACGAGCAGTACTTC. Protein sequence: CASSPPSTGTYEQYF.

As for this clonotype: This may arise from a read error, as a much more abundant clone is one base away. The chain combines TRBV29-1 with TRBJ2-7; no firm D call. This CDR3 has 11 amino acids. Trimming left V 4 bases short and J 7 bases short, with 11 bases between. CDR1 and CDR2 (germline): SQVTM, ANQGSEA. The CDR3 DNA reads as TGCAGCGTTGCCTACTACAATGAGCAGTACTTC. As protein: CSVAYYNEQYF.

A few counts support this clonotype. A much larger clone differs from this one at a single base, so this may be a read error. The V gene is TRBV20-1, the J gene TRBJ2-4, with D maybe TRBD2 (6 bases). The J call may be incorrect, as the DNA end agrees better with TRBJ2-7. This CDR3 is built from 15 residues. Germline V gene data show CDR1 as DFQATT and CDR2 as SNEGSKA (reference sequence). For the CDR3, the DNA is TGCAGTGCTAGAGGCATCGGGGGAAAAGGTGGCGAGCAGTACTTC. Encoded protein: CSARGIGGKGGEQYF.